The 27 T cell receptor beta chains reported below all come from one sample, sequenced in a study of blood T cells in healthy people across ages. With a J-beta primer mix and a sample-barcoded 5' primer, a second PCR ran 7 to 11 cycles. TCRdb analysed the 5' RACE reads with MiXCR anew, one entry per CDR3 protein. There are about 970,000 distinct CDR3 sequences in the sample; approximately 50% occur only once, and 20% to 25% lies in the top ten. Sequencing was done on a sample of blood. The receptors originated from a woman in her fifties or sixties in good health.

With respect to this clonotype: This may come from a read error, since a much larger clone is one base off. CDR3 sequence: CASSLNGGSSYKQYF. The CDR3 DNA reads TGTGCCAGCAGCTTAAACGGGGGGAGCTCCTACAAGCAGTACTTC. The rearrangement links TRBV7-2 to TRBJ2-4; TRBD2 matches 7 bases. The germline V gene has CDR1 SGHTA and CDR2 FQGNSA. J lost 13 bases, V lost 2 bases, and 14 bases had no gene match. The CDR3 is made up of 15 amino acids.

This clonotype was observed a handful of times. Written as DNA, the CDR3 is TGCGCCAGCAGCCAAACACGGACAGTCGGGGGCAGCGTCCTGACTTTC. Amino acids: CASSQTRTVGGSVLTF. V is TRBV4-3 and J is TRBJ2-6; D assignment may be TRBD1 or TRBD2 (6 bases each). V was cut by 2 bases and J by 12 bases, with 20 bases left in between. CDR1 LGHNA and CDR2 YSLEER come from the germline V gene. This CDR3 is built from 16 residues.

The gene calls are TRBV20-1 and TRBJ2-7; either TRBD1 or TRBD2 may fit D (6 bases each). Germline V gene sequence: CDR1 DFQATT, CDR2 SNEGSKA (reference sequence). Trimming removed 5 bases at V and 2 bases at J, with 19 bases between. This CDR3 spans 15 amino acids. The CDR3, as DNA: TGCAGTGCTCAAGGAGGGGGAGGCGTTGCCTACGAGCAGTACTTC. The encoded protein is CSAQGGGGVAYEQYF.

The chain couples TRBV7-2 to TRBJ2-6; weak D call: TRBD1 (6 bases). The CDR3 covers 18 residues. Trimming shortened V by 0 bases and J by 2 bases, and 14 bases separated the two germline ends. CDR1 is SGHTA and CDR2 is FQGNSA in the germline V gene. In DNA, the CDR3 is TGTGCCAGCAGCTTAGCGCGGTCAGGGGAACCTGGGGCCAACGTCCTGACTTTC. As protein: CASSLARSGEPGANVLTF.

The chain joins TRBV4-3 to TRBJ2-3; 8 bases align to TRBD2. The trim removed 0 bases at V and 6 bases at J, leaving 14 bases unmatched. The CDR3 is 18 residues long. Germline V gene lookup returns CDR1 LGHNA and CDR2 YSLEER. Here the CDR3 reads CASSQDYSGLEVPDTQYF. CDR3 coding DNA: TGCGCCAGCAGCCAAGATTATTCGGGACTAGAGGTTCCGGATACGCAGTATTTT.

J is TRBJ2-1 and V is TRBV4-2; TRBD2 agrees at 7 bases. J gave up 7 bases and V 1 base, and 10 bases lay outside the gene matches. The CDR3 contains 16 residues. The germline V gene encodes CDR1 LGHNA and CDR2 YNFKEQ. CDR3 in amino acids: CASSQVGDGTKNEQFF. Written as DNA, the CDR3 is TGTGCCAGCAGCCAAGTCGGGGACGGGACTAAGAATGAGCAGTTCTTC.

The chain links TRBV28 to TRBJ1-5; D might be TRBD1 (5 bases). Between the trimmed V and J ends, which lost 11 bases and 6 bases, there was a span of 11 bases. The CDR3 totals 11 residues. Germline lookup yields CDR1 MDHEN and CDR2 SYDVKM. The CDR3 region has the DNA TGTGCCGCCGCAGGGTCTCAGCCCCAGCATTTT. It is translated as CAAAGSQPQHF. The complete variable domain, with remaining parts taken from reference TRBV28 and TRBJ1-5, reads DVKVTQSSRYLVKRTGEKVFLECVQDMDHENMFWYRQDPGLGLRLIYFSYDVKMKEKGDIPEGYSVSREKKERFSLILESASTNQTSMYLCAAAGSQPQHFGDGTRLSIL.

This chain connects TRBV20-1 to TRBJ2-1; 7 nucleotides align to TRBD1. There are 15 residues in the CDR3. The trim removed 6 bases at V and 7 bases at J, leaving 15 bases unmatched. CDR1 is DFQATT and CDR2 is SNEGSKA in the germline V gene (reference sequence). Here the CDR3 reads CSANPPRQGWNEQFF. The CDR3 coding sequence is TGCAGTGCCAACCCCCCCCGACAGGGCTGGAATGAGCAGTTCTTC.

A few counts support this clonotype. The V gene is TRBV27, the J gene TRBJ2-5; D unresolved. V gave up 7 bases and J gave up 7 bases, with 16 bases separating them. This CDR3 region has 13 residues. Germline loops: CDR1 MNHEY, CDR2 SMNVEV (reference sequence). In nucleotides, the CDR3 is TGTGCCAGCAAAAACAGCCCAGTAGGGACCCAGTACTTC. This translates into CASKNSPVGTQYF.

The J gene is TRBJ2-7, the V gene TRBV4-1; 8 nucleotides line up with TRBD2. V gave up 2 bases and J gave up 0 bases; unmatched junction bases: 6. The CDR3 loop spans 16 amino acids. Germline CDR1 MGHRA, CDR2 YSYEKL. CDR3 sequence: CASSQILAGYSYEQYF. DNA for the CDR3: TGCGCCAGCAGCCAAATTTTAGCGGGATACTCCTACGAGCAGTACTTC.

V is TRBV20-1 and J is TRBJ2-1; possibly TRBD2 for D (6 bases). The DNA end is more similar to TRBJ2-7, so the J call may be wrong. CDR1 and CDR2 (germline): DFQATT, SNEGSKA (reference sequence). The CDR3 runs to 15 residues. In nucleotides, the CDR3 is TGCAGTGCTAGTGGAAGCGGGTACTCCTACAATGAGCAGTACTTC. Its translation is CSASGSGYSYNEQYF.

This rearrangement joins TRBV7-3 to TRBJ2-3; 7 bases match TRBD2. This CDR3 comprises 15 residues. The V and J ends lost 5 bases and 4 bases, in that order; junction bases with no gene match: 9. Germline CDR1 is SGHTA and CDR2 is FQGTGA. CDR3 sequence reads: CASSQGGGSSDTQYF. The CDR3 nucleotides read TGTGCCAGCAGCCAAGGAGGCGGGAGCTCAGATACGCAGTATTTT.

Remarks on this clonotype: At one end, the junction sequence differs from germline, possibly due to a read error. This sequence joins TRBV9 and TRBJ2-5; no clear D gene. This CDR3 region has 13 residues. The germline V gene encodes CDR1 SGDLS and CDR2 YYNGEE. The CDR3 region has the DNA TGTGCCAGCAGCGTAGACGTAGAAGAGGCCCAGTACTTC. Encoded protein: CASSVDVEEAQYF.

The chain recombines TRBV28 with TRBJ1-4, with TRBD1 as a possible D gene (6 bases). Trimming cost V 9 bases and J 6 bases, with 17 bases left between them. Germline V gives CDR1 MDHEN, CDR2 SYDVKM. The CDR3 consists of 14 residues. This CDR3 reads CASCVGGTDEKLFF. The CDR3 DNA reads TGTGCCAGTTGTGTAGGGGGGACTGATGAAAAACTGTTTTTT.

This clonotype was picked up a small number of times. This rearrangement joins TRBV20-1 to TRBJ1-2, with D unresolved. Germline-derived CDR1 and CDR2 are DFQATT and SNEGSKA (reference sequence). This CDR3 spans 14 amino acids. Trimming left V 0 bases short and J 3 bases short, with 11 bases between. The CDR3 reads CSARDLKVYYGYTF. In DNA form, the CDR3 reads TGCAGTGCTAGAGATCTGAAGGTCTACTATGGCTACACCTTC.

This CDR3 is CASSQPGKTYNEQFF. For the CDR3, the DNA is TGTGCCAGCTCCCAGCCAGGGAAGACCTACAATGAGCAGTTCTTC. The rearrangement uses TRBV2 and TRBJ2-1, with D perhaps matching TRBD1 (5 bases). The CDR3 totals 15 residues. Deletions cut 8 bases from V and 2 bases from J, with 16 bases between. CDR1 and CDR2 (germline): SNHLY, FYNNEI.

The genes are TRBV11-2 and TRBJ2-1, with D perhaps TRBD2 (6 bases). Matching the DNA end better, TRBJ2-7 makes the J call doubtful. The CDR3 runs to 14 residues. Germline V gene lookup returns CDR1 SGHAT and CDR2 FQNNGV. CDR3 sequence reads: CASSLGLLINEQYF. In nucleotides, the CDR3 is TGTGCCAGCAGCCTGGGACTCCTCATCAATGAGCAGTACTTC.

The table lists this clonotype with a count of one. The chain uses TRBV7-9 and TRBJ1-2, with D possibly TRBD1 on 5 matching bases. The CDR3 has 12 amino acids. The germline CDR1 and CDR2 sequences are SEHNR and FQNEAQ (reference sequence). V lost 4 bases and J lost 7, with 10 bases in between. The CDR3 sequence is CASSSSQGGYTF. CDR3 sequence (DNA): TGTGCCAGCAGCTCATCCCAGGGTGGCTACACCTTC.

This clonotype was seen many times. The rearrangement uses TRBV29-1 and TRBJ2-3; 10 positions agree with TRBD1. The germline V gene has CDR1 SQVTM and CDR2 ANQGSEA. The CDR3 is made up of 11 amino acids. J lost 6 bases, V lost 6 bases, and 0 bases had no gene match. The chain's CDR3 is CSVDRGDTQYF. DNA of the CDR3: TGCAGCGTGGACAGGGGGGATACGCAGTATTTT.

The chain joins TRBV9 to TRBJ2-4; the D gene is possibly TRBD2 (6 bases). Gene TRBJ2-7 matches the end of the DNA better, so the J call may be wrong. Germline V gives CDR1 SGDLS, CDR2 YYNGEE. This CDR3 has 17 residues. The DNA of the CDR3 is TGTGCCAGCAGCGTAGCGGAGTTTCCGGGAGCACGCTACGAGCAGTACTTC. It yields the protein CASSVAEFPGARYEQYF.

This chain joins TRBV6-6 and TRBJ2-7, with TRBD2 matching over 10 bases. The V gene's germline CDR1 is MNHNY and CDR2 SVGAGI (reference sequence). The ends lost 2 bases at V and 0 bases at J; junction bases unmatched: 4. This CDR3 spans 16 amino acids. The CDR3 DNA sequence: TGTGCCAGCAGTTACGTGACTAGCGGGTACTCCTACGAGCAGTACTTC. Protein sequence: CASSYVTSGYSYEQYF.

V gene TRBV5-1 combines with J gene TRBJ2-3, with D possibly being TRBD2 (6 bases). The CDR3 is 16 residues long. Trimming left V 4 bases short and J 0 bases short, with 15 bases between. The germline CDR1 and CDR2 sequences are SGHRS and YFSETQ. The DNA for the CDR3 is TGCGCCAGCAGCCGCAGACTAGGTTCTAGCACAGATACGCAGTATTTT. Encoded protein: CASSRRLGSSTDTQYF.

This chain joins TRBV3-1 and TRBJ2-1; TRBD2 aligns across 10 bases. In germline, CDR1 is LGHDT, CDR2 YNNKEL (reference sequence). This CDR3 contains 15 residues. V was clipped by 1 base and J by 9 bases; unmatched bases: 6. The CDR3 sequence: CASSQVLAGVSEQFF. In DNA, the CDR3 is TGTGCCAGCAGCCAAGTTCTAGCGGGAGTGAGTGAGCAGTTCTTC.

Of note for this clonotype: At one boundary the junction diverges from the germline segment, which might be a read error. The rearrangement links TRBV7-2 to TRBJ2-7; D perhaps matches TRBD1 (6 bases). Germline V lookup: CDR1 SGHTA, CDR2 FQGNSA. The CDR3 runs to 14 residues. The CDR3 DNA reads TGTGTCAGCAGTATCCAGGGGTTTGGTTACGAGCAGTACTTC. Translating it yields CVSSIQGFGYEQYF.

The V call is TRBV5-6, the J call TRBJ2-4; D gene ambiguous. The DNA end is a closer match to TRBJ2-5, so the J assignment may be wrong. The CDR3 totals 14 residues. Germline assignment: CDR1 SGHDT and CDR2 YYEEEE. CDR3 nucleotide sequence: TGTGCCAGCAGCGTGGTGACTGTCGGGGAGACCCAGTACTTC. As protein: CASSVVTVGETQYF.

The chain has TRBV7-3 and TRBJ2-5, with 11 bases identical to TRBD2. The DNA end is more similar to TRBJ2-7, so the J call may be wrong. Germline-derived CDR1 and CDR2 are SGHTA and FQGTGA. This CDR3 is 15 amino acids long. The CDR3 loop reads CASSLLAGGSDEQYF. CDR3 sequence (DNA): TGTGCCAGCAGCCTTTTAGCGGGAGGGTCGGACGAGCAGTACTTC.

The chain recombines TRBV7-2 with TRBJ2-3; 11 bases are a match to TRBD2. The V gene end was trimmed by 4 bases and the J gene end by 4 bases; junction bases not matched to a gene: 7. This CDR3 has 16 residues. Germline V gives CDR1 SGHTA, CDR2 FQGNSA. The chain's CDR3 is CASSSGGLAAPDTQYF. The CDR3 region has the DNA TGTGCCAGCAGCTCGGGGGGACTAGCGGCCCCAGATACGCAGTATTTT.